This TCR beta chain was observed in a study of OX40 agonist ivuxolimab in advanced cancers. Whole-study context: Cohort: about 80% men, mean age around 55, aged roughly 23 to 79. Notes on the study in general: Partial responders treated at 0.1-3.0 mg/kg exhibited clonal expansion among the lowest measured.

The V end was cut by 3 bases, the J end by 2 bases, with 7 bases between. Germline values: CDR1 SEHNR, CDR2 FQNEAQ (reference sequence). The CDR3 covers 13 residues. Assay: immunoSEQ multiplex PCR; the TCRdb copy retains only in-frame clones and omits some. This sample has over 85,000 clones; around nine tenths occur once, and the top ten carry approximately 0.32%. As to this clone: Its antigen remains unidentified.

The gene calls are TRBV7-9 and TRBJ1-2, with D possibly being TRBD1 (6 bases). Sequencing used CD4+ or CD8+ T cells sorted from blood, obtained in a trial of the OX40 agonist ivuxolimab. The origin of this receptor is an adult with an advanced solid tumor such as melanoma, head and neck, liver or kidney cancer. Written as DNA, the CDR3 is TGTGCCAGCAGCTTTGGGACAAACTATGGCTACACCTTC. It is translated as CASSFGTNYGYTF.